The rows below give T cell receptor beta chains drawn from one sample of a study of beta chain features in type 1 diabetes. The data were produced by immunoSEQ multiplex PCR, yet TCRdb's version contains in-frame clones alone and is incomplete. This table holds tens of thousands of clones, around 32% found once. The sequencing sample was made of stem cell memory CD4+ T cells from blood. All receptors derive from a woman aged 18 to 35 in good health. The CDR3 runs from the conserved cysteine through the conserved F or W. The D gene is left open where the match is weak. Clone size is shown for a subset of rows, as once, few, many or a class of expanded clone.

NA,NA,TRBJ2-1,TRBV11-3,CASNDTPRGEQFF,TGTGCCAGCAACGACACGCCCAGGGGTGAGCAGTTCTTC
NA,NA,TRBJ1-2,TRBV18,CASSLNAREHYTF,TGTGCCAGCTCCCTCAACGCCAGGGAACACTACACCTTC
NA,NA,TRBJ1-3,TRBV5-1,CASSNSGAGNTIYF,TGCGCCAGCAGCAACTCAGGGGCTGGAAACACCATATATTTT
few,NA,TRBJ1-5,TRBV4-2,CASSQAGEPQHF,TGTGCCAGCAGCCAAGCGGGGGAGCCCCAGCATTTT
NA,NA,TRBJ2-2,TRBV7-9,CASSPIPVWARNTGELFF,TGTGCCAGCAGCCCAATCCCCGTGTGGGCTCGGAACACCGGGGAGCTGTTTTTT
few,NA,TRBJ1-6,TRBV30,CAWSPVFGSPLHF,TGTGCCTGGAGTCCGGTTTTTGGTTCACCCCTCCACTTT
few,NA,TRBJ2-7,TRBV5-6,CASTLSGESYEQYF,TGTGCCAGCACTCTCTCCGGGGAGTCCTACGAGCAGTACTTC
NA,NA,TRBJ2-5,TRBV14,CASSQGLRETQYF,TGTGCCAGCAGCCAAGGATTGCGAGAGACCCAGTACTTC
NA,TRBD2,TRBJ2-7,TRBV6-6,CASRLGLAGTYEQYF,TGTGCCAGCAGACTGGGACTAGCGGGCACCTACGAGCAGTACTTC
few,NA,TRBJ2-7,TRBV2,CASSEDLFSSYEQYF,TGTGCCAGCAGTGAAGACCTTTTTAGCTCCTACGAGCAGTACTTC
NA,NA,TRBJ2-7,TRBV15,CATSKDTPYEQYF,TGTGCCACCAGCAAGGACACCCCGTACGAGCAGTACTTC
NA,TRBD1,TRBJ2-7,TRBV7-8,CASSYRDRANEQYF,TGTGCCAGCAGCTACCGGGACAGGGCCAACGAGCAGTACTTC